A single sample is the source of the 27 T cell receptor beta chains below, sequenced in a study of CD8+ T cells in alopecia areata. RNA was extracted and reverse transcribed into cDNA as the sequencing template. The data were produced by immunoSEQ multiplex PCR, yet TCRdb's version contains in-frame clones alone and is incomplete. This table has approximately 280,000 clones, over 45% appearing once. Treatment indicated: oral pan-JAK inhibitor, 5-10 mg twice daily. The input for sequencing was CD4+ T cells sorted from blood, taken at week 24, from a patient treated with tofacitinib. The source of these receptors is a human donor with alopecia areata.

The CDR3: CSVRALGGIYGYTF. For the CDR3, the DNA is TGCAGCGTTCGGGCCCTTGGAGGGATCTATGGCTACACCTTC. The chain is built from TRBV29-1 and TRBJ1-2, with D uncertain. Trimming left V 5 bases short and J 4 bases short, with 17 bases between. Germline V lookup: CDR1 SQVTM, CDR2 ANQGSEA. The CDR3 runs 14 residues.

The rearrangement joins TRBV29-1 to TRBJ2-3; D gene uncertain. Germline assignment: CDR1 SQVTM and CDR2 ANQGSEA. Between the trimmed V and J ends, which lost 3 bases and 3 bases, there was a span of 16 bases. The CDR3 runs to 15 residues. The CDR3 DNA follows: TGCAGCGTTGATTGGGGTGGTCCGAGAACAGATACGCAGTATTTT. Its protein product is CSVDWGGPRTDTQYF.

This clone was detected only once. The chain is built from TRBV2 and TRBJ2-3, with 10 bases matching TRBD2. CDR3 length: 15 amino acids. Trimming at V came to 1 base and at J to 7 bases, leaving 5 bases not matched to a gene. CDR1 SNHLY and CDR2 FYNNEI come from the germline V gene. This CDR3 reads CASSEESSGGHTQYF. The CDR3 DNA follows: TGTGCCAGCAGTGAAGAGTCTAGCGGGGGACATACGCAGTATTTT. The full variable domain, with the rest looked up from reference TRBV2 and TRBJ2-3, is EPEVTQTPSHQVTQMGQEVILRCVPISNHLYFYWYRQILGQKVEFLVSFYNNEISEKSEIFDDQFSVERPDGSNFTLKIRSTKLEDSAMYFCASSEESSGGHTQYFGPGTRLTVL.

The chain couples TRBV6-1 to TRBJ2-5; D might be TRBD1 (6 bases). This CDR3 spans 15 amino acids. Trimming took off 0 bases at V and 2 bases at J, with 10 bases between the two ends. The germline gives CDR1 MNHNS, CDR2 SASEGT. The CDR3 bases are TGTGCCAGCAGTGAAGCCAGGGGCGCACAAGAGACCCAGTACTTC. Protein product: CASSEARGAQETQYF.

This clone was seen only a few times. The V call is TRBV5-4, the J call TRBJ2-3, with 8 nucleotides matching TRBD2. The CDR3 loop spans 15 amino acids. Germline V gene data show CDR1 as SGHNT and CDR2 as YYREEE (reference sequence). With V trimmed by 0 bases and J by 8 bases, 8 bases remained unmatched. For the CDR3, the DNA is TGTGCCAGCAGCTTGGAAGCGGGGGCGCAGGGTACGCAGTATTTT. It yields the protein CASSLEAGAQGTQYF.

This clone has a handful of counts. The chain carries TRBV7-9 and TRBJ1-1; no reliable D call. Trimming left V 0 bases short and J 4 bases short, with 6 bases between. The CDR3 contains 13 residues. Germline V CDR1 and CDR2: SEHNR, FQNEAQ (reference sequence). Here the CDR3 reads CASSLAEGTEAFF. The CDR3 DNA sequence: TGTGCCAGCAGCTTAGCCGAGGGCACTGAAGCTTTCTTT.

J is TRBJ1-1 and V is TRBV7-9; D not certain. Deletions cut 1 base from V and 2 bases from J, with 14 bases between. The CDR3 is 16 residues long. Looked up from germline, CDR1 is SEHNR and CDR2 is FQNEAQ (reference sequence). The CDR3 loop reads CASSLGDGGRNTEAFF. CDR3 nucleotides: TGTGCCAGCAGCTTAGGCGACGGTGGGAGAAACACTGAAGCTTTCTTT. The whole variable domain, remainder taken from reference TRBV7-9 and TRBJ1-1, is DTGVSQNPRHKITKRGQNVTFRCDPISEHNRLYWYRQTLGQGPEFLTYFQNEAQLEKSRLLSDRFSAERPKGSFSTLEIQRTEQGDSAMYLCASSLGDGGRNTEAFFGQGTRLTVV.

This chain uses TRBV29-1 with TRBJ2-5; a weak D match, TRBD2 (6 bases). Germline CDR1 reads SQVTM; CDR2 reads ANQGSEA. The length of the CDR3 is 12 residues. The V end lost 3 bases, the J end lost 4 bases, and 9 bases lay between the germline ends. The DNA of the CDR3 is TGCAGCGTTGAGGAGGGCGGAGAGACCCAGTACTTC. Protein sequence: CSVEEGGETQYF.

V gene TRBV15 combines with J gene TRBJ1-5; D perhaps matches TRBD1 (6 bases). The CDR3 contains 14 residues. Trimming cost V 4 bases and J 5 bases, with 12 bases left between them. Germline CDR1 LNHNV, CDR2 YYDKDF (reference sequence). DNA of the CDR3: TGTGCCACCAGCATGGGGGGGGCCCATCAGCCCCAGCATTTT. This translates into CATSMGGAHQPQHF.

This clone was counted between two and nine times. The chain employs TRBV29-1 and TRBJ2-1; D is unclear. The CDR3 has 14 amino acids. Germline lookup yields CDR1 SQVTM and CDR2 ANQGSEA. The V end lost 0 bases, the J end lost 6 bases, and 12 bases lay between the germline ends. In DNA, the CDR3 is TGCAGCGTTGAAGATCTGCGGAGTGGCAATGAGCAGTTCTTC. It translates to CSVEDLRSGNEQFF.

The chain uses TRBV27 and TRBJ1-2; 8 nucleotides align to TRBD1. The CDR3 consists of 14 residues. Germline V gives CDR1 MNHEY, CDR2 SMNVEV (reference sequence). Unmatched junction bases numbered 5, after V lost 6 bases and J lost 2 bases. The CDR3 is CASRTRQGNYGYTF. CDR3 bases: TGTGCCAGCAGAACTCGACAGGGGAACTATGGCTACACCTTC.

The V call is TRBV5-1, the J call TRBJ1-5; tentatively, D is TRBD1 (6 bases). Germline V lookup: CDR1 SGHRS, CDR2 YFSETQ. Between the trimmed V and J ends, which lost 4 bases and 6 bases, there was a span of 11 bases. This CDR3 has 13 residues. CDR3 DNA sequence: TGCGCCAGCAGCAGGGAGGGGGGTCAGCCCCAGCATTTT. The encoded protein is CASSREGGQPQHF.

The gene calls are TRBV2 and TRBJ1-1; D remains ambiguous. Trimming took off 7 bases at V and 2 bases at J, with 11 bases between the two ends. Germline V CDR1 and CDR2: SNHLY, FYNNEI. CDR3 length: 13 amino acids. CDR3 nucleotides: TGTGCCAGCACCCTTGGCGGCAACACTGAAGCTTTCTTT. Translating it yields CASTLGGNTEAFF.

The V and J genes are TRBV7-9 and TRBJ2-5; 7 nucleotides agree with TRBD2. Germline CDR1 is SEHNR and CDR2 is FQNEAQ (reference sequence). The CDR3 consists of 14 residues. The ends lost 5 bases at V and 4 bases at J; junction bases unmatched: 7. In nucleotides, the CDR3 is TGTGCCAGCAGCATTACTAGCGTAGGAGAGACCCAGTACTTC. Its translation: CASSITSVGETQYF.

In its sample, this clone was seen once. The chain uses TRBV19 and TRBJ2-6; no clear D gene. V lost 6 bases and J lost 4, with 4 bases in between. CDR3 size: 12 residues. The germline gives CDR1 LNHDA, CDR2 SQIVND (reference sequence). As DNA, the CDR3 is TGTGCCAGTAGGTGGGGGGCCAACGTCCTGACTTTC. Its protein product is CASRWGANVLTF.

This clone was counted between two and nine times. This rearrangement joins TRBV5-1 to TRBJ1-5, with TRBD1 matching over 10 bases. CDR1 is SGHRS, CDR2 YFSETQ, per germline. Trimming took 3 bases from V and 5 from J; bases not matched to a gene: 2. This CDR3 region has 14 residues. CDR3 in DNA: TGCGCCAGCAGCTCAGGACAGGGGGATCAGCCCCAGCATTTT. Amino acid sequence: CASSSGQGDQPQHF.

The V call is TRBV7-9, the J call TRBJ1-5; no clear D gene. Trimming pared 3 bases from V and 0 bases from J, leaving 9 bases between. CDR1 is SEHNR and CDR2 is FQNEAQ in the germline V gene (reference sequence). The CDR3 totals 15 residues. Here the CDR3 DNA reads TGTGCCAGCAGCTTGGGGAGAGATAGCAATCAGCCCCAGCATTTT. Amino acid sequence: CASSLGRDSNQPQHF. Filled out from reference TRBV7-9 and TRBJ1-5, the complete variable domain reads DTGVSQNPRHKITKRGQNVTFRCDPISEHNRLYWYRQTLGQGPEFLTYFQNEAQLEKSRLLSDRFSAERPKGSFSTLEIQRTEQGDSAMYLCASSLGRDSNQPQHFGDGTRLSIL.

The chain couples TRBV7-9 to TRBJ2-5; possibly TRBD2 for D (5 bases). V lost 4 bases, J lost 9 bases, and 9 bases lay in between. The CDR3 runs to 11 residues. In germline, CDR1 is SEHNR, CDR2 FQNEAQ (reference sequence). The CDR3 nucleotides read TGTGCCAGCAGCTCACGGGATCCCCAGTACTTC. It yields the protein CASSSRDPQYF.

V gene TRBV23-1 combines with J gene TRBJ2-7, with D maybe TRBD2 (5 bases). TRBV23-1 belongs to the ORF category, with a function that is uncertain. V lost 4 bases to trimming and J lost 2 bases, with 12 bases between them. This CDR3 spans 14 amino acids. CDR3 in amino acids: CASSRMDFAYEQYF. DNA for the CDR3: TGCGCCAGCAGTCGCATGGACTTCGCCTACGAGCAGTACTTC.

The chain couples TRBV5-1 to TRBJ2-3; D unclear. The ends were cut back, 4 bases at V and 0 bases at J, with 12 bases in the middle. The CDR3 is made up of 15 amino acids. The germline gives CDR1 SGHRS, CDR2 YFSETQ. CDR3 protein: CASSIQDPSTDTQYF. DNA of the CDR3: TGCGCCAGCAGCATCCAGGACCCTAGCACAGATACGCAGTATTTT.

This chain joins TRBV5-1 and TRBJ1-1, with 11 bases matching TRBD1. The germline CDR1 and CDR2 sequences are SGHRS and YFSETQ. The CDR3 is 15 residues long. The junction had 7 bases not matched to a gene; V was cut back by 4 bases and J by 5 bases. Here the CDR3 DNA reads TGCGCCAGCAGCAGAGGACAGGGGGCGAGTACTGAAGCTTTCTTT. This sequence encodes CASSRGQGASTEAFF.

This clone was seen only once. V and J are TRBV15 and TRBJ1-1, with TRBD1 matching over 7 bases. V lost 7 bases and J lost 2; bases outside the gene matches: 4. This CDR3 is 13 amino acids long. CDR1 and CDR2 from the germline V gene are LNHNV and YYDKDF (reference sequence). CDR3 sequence reads: CATKGQENTEAFF. CDR3 in DNA: TGTGCCACCAAAGGACAGGAAAACACTGAAGCTTTCTTT.

The rearrangement joins TRBV7-9 to TRBJ1-2, with unresolved D. The germline V gene has CDR1 SEHNR and CDR2 FQNEAQ (reference sequence). Trimming stripped 2 bases from V and 4 bases from J, with 11 bases between. The CDR3 is 14 amino acids. The CDR3 loop is CASSLTGRGYGYTF. CDR3 DNA: TGTGCCAGCAGCTTAACTGGCAGAGGCTATGGCTACACCTTC.

This clone was detected a few times. This chain connects TRBV7-3 to TRBJ2-3; D is perhaps TRBD1 or TRBD2 (5 bases each). The CDR3 runs to 13 residues. Trimming took 1 base from V and 7 from J, leaving 9 bases between them. The germline CDR1 and CDR2 sequences are SGHTA and FQGTGA. The CDR3 loop is CASSLNEGNTQYF. The CDR3 coding sequence is TGTGCCAGCAGCTTAAACGAGGGGAATACGCAGTATTTT.

This sequence joins TRBV5-4 and TRBJ1-1; D is uncertain. The CDR3 is made up of 13 amino acids. V gave up 3 bases and J gave up 6 bases, with 12 bases separating them. The germline CDR1 and CDR2 sequences are SGHNT and YYREEE (reference sequence). The CDR3 reads CASSSDRKAEAFF. CDR3 nucleotide sequence: TGTGCCAGCAGCTCCGATCGAAAGGCTGAAGCTTTCTTT.

The genes are TRBV10-3 and TRBJ1-1; D is unclear. The CDR3 is 13 residues long. The germline CDR1 and CDR2 sequences are ENHRY and SYGVKD. V was cut by 7 bases and J by 4 bases, with 13 bases left in between. Here the CDR3 DNA reads TGTGCCATCATCGGAAGTTCGGGCACTGAAGCTTTCTTT. Amino acid sequence: CAIIGSSGTEAFF.

The chain couples TRBV29-1 to TRBJ2-7, with D perhaps assigned TRBD1 or TRBD2 (5 bases each). Germline lookup yields CDR1 SQVTM and CDR2 ANQGSEA. V shed 7 bases and J shed 4 bases, with 14 bases lying between them. This CDR3 has 12 amino acids. In nucleotides, the CDR3 is TGCAGCGGCTCCCGGGACCAATACGAGCAGTACTTC. Its translation: CSGSRDQYEQYF.